This T cell receptor (beta chain) was captured in a study of identical twins. This clonotype was picked up many times. Via MiXCR, TCRdb re-called the 5' RACE reads, giving one row per CDR3 protein. Seen here are approximately 680,000 distinct CDR3 sequences, 7.1% observed once, and the top ten hold 1.6%. V was clipped by 6 bases and J by 12 bases; unmatched bases: 11. This CDR3 spans 14 amino acids. Germline V gives CDR1 DFQATT, CDR2 SNEGSKA (reference sequence). This same sample was also part of a study on yellow fever vaccine responses in identical twins.

Material: PBMCs. The V and J genes are TRBV20-1 and TRBJ2-4; TRBD2 aligns across 13 bases. This clonotype originated in a young woman in good health. The CDR3 loop is CSATDTSGRATQYF. The CDR3 DNA reads as TGCAGTGCAACCGACACTAGCGGGAGGGCAACTCAGTACTTC.